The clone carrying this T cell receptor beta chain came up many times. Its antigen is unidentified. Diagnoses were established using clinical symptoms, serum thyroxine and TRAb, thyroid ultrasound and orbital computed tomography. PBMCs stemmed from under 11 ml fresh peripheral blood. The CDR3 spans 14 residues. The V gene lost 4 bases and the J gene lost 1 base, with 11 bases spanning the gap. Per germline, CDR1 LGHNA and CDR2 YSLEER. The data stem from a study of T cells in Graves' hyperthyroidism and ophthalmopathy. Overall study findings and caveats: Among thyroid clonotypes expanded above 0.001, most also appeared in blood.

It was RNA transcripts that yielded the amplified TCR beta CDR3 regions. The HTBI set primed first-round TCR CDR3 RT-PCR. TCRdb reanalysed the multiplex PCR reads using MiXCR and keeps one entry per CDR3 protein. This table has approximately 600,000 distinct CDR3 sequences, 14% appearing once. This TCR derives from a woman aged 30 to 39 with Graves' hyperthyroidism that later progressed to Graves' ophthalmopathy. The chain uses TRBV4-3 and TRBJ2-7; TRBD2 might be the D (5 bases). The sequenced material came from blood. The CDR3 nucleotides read TGCGCCAGCAGCCCCGGACTGGAATCCTACGAGCAGTACTTC. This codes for CASSPGLESYEQYF.